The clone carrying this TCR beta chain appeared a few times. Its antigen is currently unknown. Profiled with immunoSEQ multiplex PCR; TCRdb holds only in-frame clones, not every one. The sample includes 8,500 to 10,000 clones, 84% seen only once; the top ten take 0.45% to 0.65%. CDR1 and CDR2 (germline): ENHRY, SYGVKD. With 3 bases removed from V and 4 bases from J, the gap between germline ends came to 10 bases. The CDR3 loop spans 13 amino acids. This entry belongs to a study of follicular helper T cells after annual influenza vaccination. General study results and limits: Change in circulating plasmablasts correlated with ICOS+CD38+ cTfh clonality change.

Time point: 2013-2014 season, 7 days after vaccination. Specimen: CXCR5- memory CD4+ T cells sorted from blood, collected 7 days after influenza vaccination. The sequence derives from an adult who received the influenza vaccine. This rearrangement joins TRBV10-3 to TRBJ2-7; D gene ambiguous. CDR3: CAISDSRSYEQYF. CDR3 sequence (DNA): TGTGCCATCAGTGACAGTAGGTCTTACGAGCAGTACTTC.